The T cell receptor beta chain described here comes from a study of blood T cell repertoires in COVID-19. Assay: immunoSEQ multiplex PCR; the TCRdb copy retains only in-frame clones and omits some. This sample carries 150,000 to 200,000 clones, more than 85% of them seen once, and the ten largest clones take approximately 2.5%. V gave up 2 bases and J gave up 1 base, with 33 bases separating them. The CDR3 is 23 residues long. From germline, CDR1 is SNHLY and CDR2 FYNNEI. The sample was peripheral blood. The chain has TRBV2 and TRBJ2-1; the D gene is possibly TRBD1 (6 bases). The sequence derives from a man in his forties with active or convalescent COVID-19. The CDR3 protein is CASSEPLSLHTAYRVGSYNEQFF. The CDR3 bases are TGTGCCAGCAGTGAACCGTTATCCCTTCATACCGCCTACAGGGTCGGGTCCTACAATGAGCAGTTCTTC.